A single sample is the source of the 10 T cell receptor beta chains below, sequenced in a study of beta chain features in type 1 diabetes. Regarding the study as a whole: Type 1 diabetes patients had TCRB CDR3s that were shorter (moderately but significantly so) in all four CD4+ subsets.

Expressed TCRB transcripts were sequenced because the entire RNA isolate underwent reverse transcription. Generated by immunoSEQ multiplex PCR, the TCRdb table keeps only in-frame clones and is missing some. The sample lists under 400,000 clones; roughly 12% were seen once. Their antigens remain unidentified. Sequencing was performed on naive CD4+ T cells from blood. Receptors originate from a woman under 30 with type 1 diabetes.

This sequence joins TRBV7-8 and TRBJ2-1; D is unclear. Deletions cut 2 bases from V and 6 bases from J, with 8 bases between. The length of the CDR3 is 13 residues. In germline, CDR1 is SGHVS, CDR2 FQNEAQ. The DNA of the CDR3 is TGTGCCAGCAGCTTAATGGGCTTCAATGAGCAGTTCTTC. It encodes CASSLMGFNEQFF.

This clone appeared a few times. The chain couples TRBV7-2 to TRBJ1-2; TRBD1 agrees at 7 bases. Trimming took 5 bases from V and 0 from J; bases not matched to a gene: 3. The germline V gene has CDR1 SGHTA and CDR2 FQGNSA. The CDR3 loop spans 14 amino acids. DNA for the CDR3: TGTGCCAGCAGCCCCGGGACAGCTAACTATGGCTACACCTTC. This translates into CASSPGTANYGYTF.

Note on this clone: Mismatch with germline at one junction end may stem from a read error. The identical CDR3 is also encoded by other nucleotide sequences in the sample. The chain carries TRBV7-2 and TRBJ2-5; D is unresolved. This CDR3 contains 12 residues. Germline CDR1 reads SGHTA; CDR2 reads FQGNSA. The CDR3 here is CASSLYQETQYF. The CDR3 DNA sequence: TGTGCCAGCAGCTTATACCAGGAGACCCAGTACTTC.

This clone was observed a handful of times. The gene calls are TRBV28 and TRBJ2-4; no clear D gene. Trimming pared 8 bases from V and 3 bases from J, leaving 14 bases between. The CDR3 length is 14 residues. Looked up from germline, CDR1 is MDHEN and CDR2 is SYDVKM. The CDR3 region is CASCIRAVKNIQYF. DNA for the CDR3: TGTGCCAGCTGTATCCGAGCCGTCAAAAACATTCAGTACTTC.

The genes are TRBV9 and TRBJ2-5, with 13 bases lining up with TRBD2. Trimming removed 4 bases from V and 5 bases from J; junction bases left unmatched: 5. Germline V gene data show CDR1 as SGDLS and CDR2 as YYNGEE. The CDR3 is 15 residues long. In nucleotides, the CDR3 is TGTGCCAGCAGCTGGGGACTAGCGGGATCGGAGACCCAGTACTTC. It specifies CASSWGLAGSETQYF.

This clone was found a few times. This chain joins TRBV19 and TRBJ2-7, with TRBD2 as a possible D gene (6 bases). CDR1 and CDR2 (germline): LNHDA, SQIVND (reference sequence). V dropped 6 bases and J dropped 0 bases, with 9 bases sitting between them. The CDR3 length is 13 residues. CDR3 DNA sequence: TGTGCCAGTAGCCGCGGGACCTCCTACGAGCAGTACTTC. Translating it yields CASSRGTSYEQYF.

This clone occurred a few times. The genes are TRBV18 and TRBJ1-5; tentatively, D is TRBD1 (5 bases). The CDR3 sequence is 13 residues long. The V and J ends lost 4 bases and 7 bases respectively, with 11 bases between them. The germline CDR1 and CDR2 sequences are KGHSH and LQKENI. The CDR3 is CASSLQEGQPQHF. As DNA, the CDR3 is TGTGCCAGCTCACTACAGGAAGGCCAGCCCCAGCATTTT.

This chain links TRBV29-1 with TRBJ1-2, with D hard to call. V shed 4 bases and J shed 4 bases, with 13 bases lying between them. CDR1 SQVTM and CDR2 ANQGSEA come from the germline V gene. There are 13 residues in the CDR3. This chain's CDR3 is CSVARRLSYGYTF. In DNA form, the CDR3 reads TGCAGCGTTGCGCGCAGGCTGAGCTATGGCTACACCTTC.

This clone was seen a handful of times. The rearrangement links TRBV6-5 to TRBJ2-5; D not resolved. V lost 0 bases and J lost 7, with 6 bases in between. The CDR3 has 12 residues. Germline-derived CDR1 and CDR2 are MNHEY and SVGAGI. The CDR3 bases are TGTGCCAGCAGTTACTCACGAGGGACCCAGTACTTC. Translating it yields CASSYSRGTQYF.

This clone has only a few counts. V and J are TRBV20-1 and TRBJ2-1; 8 bases align to TRBD2. Germline values: CDR1 DFQATT, CDR2 SNEGSKA (reference sequence). The CDR3 is 11 amino acids. Trimming removed 8 bases from V and 7 bases from J; junction bases left unmatched: 4. CDR3 bases: TGCAGTCGAGAGCGGGGGAATGAGCAGTTCTTC. It encodes CSRERGNEQFF.